Shown below are 18 T cell receptor beta chains from a single sample sequenced in a study of Ad26.COV2.S vaccination and SARS-CoV-2 variants. The table came from immunoSEQ multiplex PCR; TCRdb's copy has only in-frame clones and leaves some out. The table shows about 680,000 clones, with roughly 90% occurring only once. Treatment noted: roughly 20 received Ad26.COV2.S at low or high dose, single or two shots; five or six received placebo; per-sample allocation not given. Samples came from day 63 after the first vaccine or placebo injection. The sequences come from peripheral blood, collected in a trial of Ad26.COV2.S vaccine versus placebo. These receptors came from a person between 18 and 60 years old who received the Ad26.COV2.S COVID-19 vaccine or a placebo.

The rearrangement links TRBV7-7 to TRBJ2-5, with TRBD2 matching over 10 bases. Germline-derived CDR1 and CDR2 are SSHAT and FNYEAQ (reference sequence). V was pared by 1 base and J by 1 base, with 3 bases of the junction left unmatched. This CDR3 is built from 16 residues. The CDR3 region is CASSLGIAGGQETQYF. The CDR3 DNA is TGTGCCAGCAGCTTAGGGATAGCGGGGGGCCAAGAGACCCAGTACTTC.

The rearrangement links TRBV5-6 to TRBJ2-1; D is unresolved. Germline V CDR1 and CDR2: SGHDT, YYEEEE. V dropped 1 base and J dropped 9 bases, with 11 bases sitting between them. This CDR3 is built from 13 residues. This CDR3 reads CASSLTTYGEQFF. CDR3 in DNA: TGTGCCAGCAGCTTGACCACTTATGGTGAGCAGTTCTTC. The whole variable domain, filled in from reference TRBV5-6 and TRBJ2-1, reads DAGVTQSPTHLIKTRGQQVTLRCSPKSGHDTVSWYQQALGQGPQFIFQYYEEEERQRGNFPDRFSGHQFPNYSSELNVNALLLGDSALYLCASSLTTYGEQFFGPGTRLTVL.

This chain joins TRBV5-1 and TRBJ2-5; the match to TRBD2 covers 8 bases. CDR3 length: 15 residues. The germline V gene encodes CDR1 SGHRS and CDR2 YFSETQ. V was pared by 3 bases and J by 2 bases, with 6 bases of the junction left unmatched. The CDR3 DNA reads TGCGCCAGCAGCTGGATGGGGACTAGTCAAGAGACCCAGTACTTC. As protein: CASSWMGTSQETQYF. Full variable domain (outside the CDR3, taken from reference TRBV5-1 and TRBJ2-5): KAGVTQTPRYLIKTRGQQVTLSCSPISGHRSVSWYQQTPGQGLQFLFEYFSETQRNKGNFPGRFSGRQFSNSRSEMNVSTLELGDSALYLCASSWMGTSQETQYFGPGTRLLVL.

The chain recombines TRBV7-9 with TRBJ1-1; 7 bases map to TRBD1. The trim removed 10 bases at V and 11 bases at J, leaving 10 bases unmatched. This CDR3 has 11 residues. Germline V CDR1 and CDR2: SEHNR, FQNEAQ (reference sequence). The CDR3 is CAIGTDSGAFF. The CDR3 nucleotides read TGTGCCATAGGGACAGACTCGGGGGCTTTCTTT.

V is TRBV30 and J is TRBJ1-6, with 8 bases lining up with TRBD1. V trimming: 1 base; J trimming: 7 bases; junction bases outside the gene matches: 6. The CDR3 is made up of 15 amino acids. The germline V gene encodes CDR1 GTSNPN and CDR2 SVGIG (reference sequence). The CDR3 reads CAWSGRDRINSPLHF. The CDR3 region has the DNA TGTGCCTGGAGTGGCCGGGACAGGATAAATTCACCCCTCCACTTT.

The gene calls are TRBV6-5 and TRBJ1-6; tentatively, D is TRBD1 (5 bases). CDR3 length: 15 amino acids. V was clipped by 0 bases and J by 5 bases, with 8 bases between them. The germline V gene encodes CDR1 MNHEY and CDR2 SVGAGI. The CDR3 sequence: CASSYSTGDNSPLHF. CDR3 coding DNA: TGTGCCAGCAGTTACTCCACAGGTGATAATTCACCCCTCCACTTT.

V is TRBV19 and J is TRBJ2-5; 7 bases align to TRBD1. The CDR3 extends over 13 amino acids. Germline assignment: CDR1 LNHDA and CDR2 SQIVND (reference sequence). V lost 6 bases, J lost 3 bases, and 4 bases stayed unmatched. The CDR3 DNA is TGTGCCAGTAGAAACAGGGGAGAAGAGACCCAGTACTTC. Amino acid sequence: CASRNRGEETQYF.

V gene TRBV30 combines with J gene TRBJ1-6; D unresolved. The V gene's germline CDR1 is GTSNPN and CDR2 SVGIG (reference sequence). This CDR3 has 12 residues. V was cut by 2 bases and J by 9 bases, with 8 bases left in between. In DNA form, the CDR3 reads TGTGCCTGGAGTCTAAGGCGTTCACCCCTCCACTTT. Translation: CAWSLRRSPLHF.

The chain recombines TRBV19 with TRBJ2-1; 11 positions agree with TRBD1. CDR3 length: 14 residues. CDR1 and CDR2 (germline): LNHDA, SQIVND (reference sequence). As DNA, the CDR3 is TGTGCGAGCAGGAGGACAGGGGGCAGGTATGAGCAGTTCTTC. This gives the protein CASRRTGGRYEQFF.

The V call is TRBV7-9, the J call TRBJ1-3; TRBD1 aligns across 8 bases. The CDR3 is 15 amino acids. V trimming: 5 bases; J trimming: 0 bases; junction bases outside the gene matches: 3. Per germline, CDR1 SEHNR and CDR2 FQNEAQ (reference sequence). CDR3 DNA: TGTGCCAGCAGCCCGGGACAGGCCTCTGGAAACACCATATATTTT. This encodes CASSPGQASGNTIYF.

This clone was observed a few times. J is TRBJ2-1 and V is TRBV4-2; TRBD1 aligns across 9 bases. The CDR3 extends over 16 amino acids. The J segment lost 5 bases and the V segment lost 3 bases, leaving 8 bases of the junction unmatched. The germline gives CDR1 LGHNA, CDR2 YNFKEQ. The chain's CDR3 is CASSHWDRDFNNEQFF. CDR3 DNA: TGTGCCAGCAGCCACTGGGACAGGGATTTCAACAATGAGCAGTTCTTC.

The chain links TRBV13 to TRBJ2-7, with 9 bases that match TRBD2. The CDR3 length is 15 residues. Trimming removed 5 bases from V and 2 bases from J; junction bases left unmatched: 7. Germline V gene lookup returns CDR1 PRHDT and CDR2 FYEKMQ (reference sequence). Here the CDR3 reads CASSPQGLAAYEQYF. Written as DNA, the CDR3 is TGTGCCAGCAGCCCCCAGGGACTAGCCGCCTACGAGCAGTACTTC.

The chain is built from TRBV4-3 and TRBJ2-3; 9 nucleotides align to TRBD1. Germline CDR1 and CDR2: LGHNA and YSLEER. The ends lost 1 base at V and 2 bases at J; junction bases unmatched: 7. The CDR3 runs to 17 residues. The CDR3 DNA follows: TGCGCCAGCAGCCAAGCCGGGACAGGGAGTATCACAGATACGCAGTATTTT. Translating gives CASSQAGTGSITDTQYF.

This clone was counted once. The chain carries TRBV5-1 and TRBJ2-7, with TRBD2 matching over 8 bases. This CDR3 has 15 residues. J gave up 4 bases and V 7 bases, and 13 bases lay outside the gene matches. Germline CDR1 reads SGHRS; CDR2 reads YFSETQ. DNA of the CDR3: TGCGCCAGCTCTGCCGGTAGCGGGGCGCAGTACGAGCAGTACTTC. Protein: CASSAGSGAQYEQYF.

The genes are TRBV5-5 and TRBJ2-7; either TRBD1 or TRBD2 may fit D (5 bases each). The CDR3 length is 14 residues. V was pared by 2 bases and J by 3 bases, with 12 bases between. From germline, CDR1 is SGHKS and CDR2 YYEKEE (reference sequence). This CDR3 reads CASSLGQGDYEQYF. DNA for the CDR3: TGTGCCAGCAGCTTAGGGCAGGGAGACTACGAGCAGTACTTC.

The chain carries TRBV7-2 and TRBJ1-2, with a possible D match to TRBD1 (5 bases). Between the trimmed V and J ends, which lost 1 base and 8 bases, there was a span of 11 bases. Germline-derived CDR1 and CDR2 are SGHTA and FQGNSA. The length of the CDR3 is 13 residues. CDR3 nucleotide sequence: TGTGCCAGCAGCTTAGGCGGGGCAAGGGGCTACACCTTC. This gives the protein CASSLGGARGYTF. The full variable domain, with the rest looked up from reference TRBV7-2 and TRBJ1-2, is GAGVSQSPSNKVTEKGKDVELRCDPISGHTALYWYRQSLGQGLEFLIYFQGNSAPDKSGLPSDRFSAERTGGSVSTLTIQRTQQEDSAVYLCASSLGGARGYTFGSGTRLTVV.

This rearrangement joins TRBV18 to TRBJ2-6, with unresolved D. V was trimmed by 8 bases and J by 4 bases, leaving 12 bases between them. The CDR3 is made up of 14 amino acids. The germline V gene has CDR1 KGHSH and CDR2 LQKENI. The CDR3 loop reads CASLYGPGANVLTF. CDR3 in DNA: TGTGCCAGCCTGTATGGACCAGGGGCCAACGTCCTGACTTTC.

The rearrangement uses TRBV10-3 and TRBJ2-7, with D perhaps TRBD2 (6 bases). The CDR3 contains 14 residues. Trimming pared 5 bases from V and 1 base from J, leaving 12 bases between. Looked up from germline, CDR1 is ENHRY and CDR2 is SYGVKD. Here the CDR3 reads CAISSSGYSYEQYF. For the CDR3, the DNA is TGTGCCATCAGTAGTAGCGGCTATTCCTACGAGCAGTACTTC.